The rows below give T cell receptor beta chains drawn from one sample of a study of CD8 T cells in Susac syndrome. TCRdb analysed the immunoSEQ multiplex PCR reads with MiXCR anew, one entry per CDR3 protein. The repertoire holds about 280,000 distinct CDR3 sequences, with approximately 84% as singletons. Sequenced input: CD8+ T cells from PBMCs. All receptors come from a human donor with multiple sclerosis. Each CDR3 is given with its conserved first and last residue. The order of the fields is D gene, V gene, J gene, CDR3 protein. A D gene is named only where the DNA matches it firmly.

D: NA; V: TRBV9; J: TRBJ1-2; CDR3: CASSGGPSGYTF
D: TRBD1; V: TRBV27; J: TRBJ1-3; CDR3: CASSGTGVRNTIYF
D: NA; V: TRBV7-9; J: TRBJ2-2; CDR3: CASRFSGTGELFF
D: TRBD1; V: TRBV7-2; J: TRBJ1-6; CDR3: CASSLDRLVSAPLHF
D: TRBD2; V: TRBV29-1; J: TRBJ2-1; CDR3: CSGTTSGRWNEQFF
D: TRBD1; V: TRBV7-2; J: TRBJ1-1; CDR3: CAGSSSGTVGEAFF
D: TRBD2; V: TRBV13; J: TRBJ2-1; CDR3: CASSLREAGEQFF
D: NA; V: TRBV30; J: TRBJ1-1; CDR3: CAWTQIGQKNTEAFF
D: TRBD1; V: TRBV4-1; J: TRBJ1-1; CDR3: CASSQRTGVEAFF
D: TRBD2; V: TRBV7-9; J: TRBJ2-3; CDR3: CASSLTSGSADTQYF
D: TRBD2; V: TRBV5-1; J: TRBJ2-1; CDR3: CASSVRMTSGNHNEQFF
D: NA; V: TRBV27; J: TRBJ2-7; CDR3: CASSTYKGYEQYF
D: TRBD2; V: TRBV11-2; J: TRBJ2-3; CDR3: CASSLDLSGLADTQYF
D: NA; V: TRBV12-3/TRBV12-4; J: TRBJ2-4; CDR3: CASLGSTPGLAKNIQYF
D: NA; V: TRBV19; J: TRBJ2-2; CDR3: CASSNTSPNTGELFF
D: TRBD2; V: TRBV27; J: TRBJ2-3; CDR3: CASSLSWSGRAADTQYF
D: TRBD2; V: TRBV28; J: TRBJ2-1; CDR3: CASSLVPSGYNEQFF
D: TRBD1; V: TRBV7-9; J: TRBJ2-5; CDR3: CASSRVGTGEGETQYF
D: TRBD1; V: TRBV28; J: TRBJ1-2; CDR3: CASSLQGAWGYTF
D: NA; V: TRBV30; J: TRBJ2-2; CDR3: CAWSVSVGGELFF
D: TRBD1; V: TRBV5-1; J: TRBJ2-7; CDR3: CATQEETGAYEQYF
D: NA; V: TRBV30; J: TRBJ2-2; CDR3: CAWTFTGELFF
D: TRBD1; V: TRBV7-9; J: TRBJ1-2; CDR3: CASSKTTGGDYGYTF
D: NA; V: TRBV28; J: TRBJ2-4; CDR3: CASSPPSRGQGKNIQYF
D: NA; V: TRBV20-1; J: TRBJ1-2; CDR3: CSAKTVPFYGYTF
D: NA; V: TRBV12-5; J: TRBJ2-3; CDR3: CASGLPSGSLTDTQYF
D: NA; V: TRBV6-5; J: TRBJ2-1; CDR3: CASSYGAGSPGQFF
D: NA; V: TRBV7-9; J: TRBJ2-3; CDR3: CASSPDRKHYTDTQYF
D: NA; V: TRBV9; J: TRBJ2-7; CDR3: CASSVGRGARTYEQYF
D: TRBD1; V: TRBV6-1; J: TRBJ2-3; CDR3: CASSDDDRGEADTQYF
D: NA; V: TRBV7-9; J: TRBJ2-2; CDR3: CASSLGNTGELFF
D: NA; V: TRBV27; J: TRBJ2-7; CDR3: CASSLFGAYEQYF
D: NA; V: TRBV12-3/TRBV12-4; J: TRBJ2-3; CDR3: CASSFWGASSGSTDTQYF
D: TRBD2; V: TRBV3-1; J: TRBJ2-2; CDR3: CASSQELGGGDTGELFF
D: TRBD2; V: TRBV20-1; J: TRBJ2-7; CDR3: CSARSVGREDDEQYF
D: TRBD2; V: TRBV7-9; J: TRBJ2-3; CDR3: CASSPLRTSGSKDTQYF
D: TRBD1; V: TRBV6-1; J: TRBJ1-2; CDR3: CASSEAPGGSYGYTF
D: NA; V: TRBV6-6; J: TRBJ1-1; CDR3: CASSYDRGGEAFF
D: TRBD2; V: TRBV5-1; J: TRBJ2-7; CDR3: CASSARMGGSKAYERYF
D: TRBD1; V: TRBV29-1; J: TRBJ2-2; CDR3: CSVEGQARAGELFF
D: TRBD2; V: TRBV6-6; J: TRBJ2-7; CDR3: CASSSTGTTPSYEQYF